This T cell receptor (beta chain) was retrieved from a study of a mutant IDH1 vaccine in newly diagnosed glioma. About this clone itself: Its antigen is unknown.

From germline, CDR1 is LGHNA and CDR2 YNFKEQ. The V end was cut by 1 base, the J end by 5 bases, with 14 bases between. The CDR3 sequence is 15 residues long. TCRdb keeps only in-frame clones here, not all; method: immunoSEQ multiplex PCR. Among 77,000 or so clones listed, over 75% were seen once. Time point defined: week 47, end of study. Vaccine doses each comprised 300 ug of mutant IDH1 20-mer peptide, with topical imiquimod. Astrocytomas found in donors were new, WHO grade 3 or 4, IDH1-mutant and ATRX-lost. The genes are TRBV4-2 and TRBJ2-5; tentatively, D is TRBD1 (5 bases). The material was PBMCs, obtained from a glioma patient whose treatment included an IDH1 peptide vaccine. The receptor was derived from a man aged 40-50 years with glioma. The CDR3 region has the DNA TGTGCCAGCAGCCAAGTCCGCCAGGGTACGGAGACCCAGTACTTC. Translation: CASSQVRQGTETQYF.